This T cell receptor beta chain was found in a study of T cells in Graves' hyperthyroidism and ophthalmopathy. The study, taken as a whole, reports: Ophthalmopathy and stable hyperthyroidism were told apart by a 13 V-J model.

Authors of the study amplified TCR beta CDR3 regions from RNA transcripts. The study used the HTBI primer set for a first-round RT-PCR of the TCR CDR3. TCRdb reprocessed the multiplex PCR reads via MiXCR and lists one record per CDR3 protein. The sample lists 600,000 or so distinct CDR3 sequences; just over 45% were seen once. V gave up 5 bases and J gave up 4 bases; unmatched junction bases: 14. The length of the CDR3 is 16 residues. Germline loops: CDR1 SGHTA, CDR2 FQGNSA. Patients aged 18 to 65 had newly diagnosed hyperthyroidism that had lasted under 2 months. Pregnant or lactating patients were excluded, as were those with uncontrolled infection or other autoimmune disease. Diagnostic assessment was based on clinical symptoms, serum thyroxine and TRAb, thyroid ultrasound and orbital computed tomography. Details on this clonotype: The antigen remains unidentified.

Sequenced material: peripheral blood or thyroid tissue (not recorded which). This chain connects TRBV7-2 to TRBJ2-7, with 7 bases identical to TRBD2. This clonotype was sampled from a woman between 18 and 30 years old with Graves' hyperthyroidism. The CDR3 region has the DNA TGTGCCAGCAGCCAGGGCACTTGGGCGGGGGATTACGAGCAGTACTTC. Translating it yields CASSQGTWAGDYEQYF.